The present T cell receptor beta chain was sequenced within a study of T cell changes during pregnancy in multiple sclerosis. Sequencing used immunoSEQ multiplex PCR; TCRdb keeps in-frame clones, though not all of them. The sample consists of about 35,000 clones, approximately 89% of them appearing once. The sequences come from CD4+ T cells from peripheral blood mononuclear cells, collected after pregnancy. The receptor's source is a female donor in good health, enrolled as a control in a pregnancy study.

The CDR3 loop reads CASSGWASGGSDTQYF. The CDR3 nucleotides read TGTGCCAGCAGCGGTTGGGCTAGCGGGGGGTCAGATACGCAGTATTTT. The chain carries TRBV7-3 and TRBJ2-3; 11 nucleotides align to TRBD2. The CDR3 covers 16 residues. Germline CDR1 reads SGHTA; CDR2 reads FQGTGA. Unmatched junction bases numbered 8, after V lost 5 bases and J lost 4 bases.